These 3 T cell receptor beta chains were sequenced from one sample in a study of post-analysis software for immune sequencing data. Researchers reported that TCR beta cDNA libraries carried unique molecular identifiers. TCRdb ran MiXCR on the PCR reads and lists one entry per CDR3 protein. The table records about 770,000 distinct CDR3 sequences, about 43% of them present only once. Whole-study results and caveats: A few TRBV segments, TRBV5-6, TRBV5-1 and TRBV20-1 among them, were found more frequent in patients than controls.

No antigen has been identified for these receptors. The sample consisted of blood. The receptor source for this set is a girl aged 10 to 17 with multiple sclerosis.

The CDR3 loop is CASSYSTGTLWNEQFF. The CDR3 DNA follows: TGTGCCAGCAGTTACTCGACAGGGACCCTTTGGAATGAGCAGTTCTTC. The chain couples TRBV6-6 to TRBJ2-1, with TRBD1 identical over 7 bases. Per the germline V gene, CDR1 is MNHNY and CDR2 is SVGAGI (reference sequence). V shed 0 bases, J shed 7 bases, and the junction held 9 bases outside the gene matches. The CDR3 runs to 16 residues.

V usage is TRBV20-1 and J usage is TRBJ2-7; 10 bases fit TRBD1. The V and J ends lost 6 bases and 3 bases, in that order; junction bases with no gene match: 8. The CDR3 contains 14 residues. From germline, CDR1 is DFQATT and CDR2 SNEGSKA (reference sequence). In DNA, the CDR3 is TGCAGTGCCACCGTCCGGGACAGGGGCTACGAGCAGTACTTC. The encoded protein is CSATVRDRGYEQYF.

This chain joins TRBV20-1 and TRBJ2-5, with 10 bases that match TRBD1. J lost 4 bases, V lost 5 bases, and 4 bases had no gene match. The CDR3 has 13 residues. Looked up from germline, CDR1 is DFQATT and CDR2 is SNEGSKA (reference sequence). CDR3 sequence (DNA): TGCAGTGCTCTGACAGGGGGCCGAGAGACCCAGTACTTC. Protein product: CSALTGGRETQYF.